A selection of T cell receptor beta chains follows, all from one sample in a study of blood T cell repertoires in COVID-19. Clones were sequenced by immunoSEQ multiplex PCR, and TCRdb holds only the in-frame ones, with some missing. The profile shows about 100,000 clones, approximately 90% of them singletons. The material sequenced was peripheral blood. The receptors come from a man in his sixties with acute or convalescent COVID-19. The CDR3 runs from the conserved cysteine through the conserved F or W. A D gene is named only where the DNA matches it firmly. Some rows have no size entry. The others give once, few or many, or a class for an expanded clone.

V gene: TRBV19
D gene: NA
CDR3 length: 13
clone size: NA
J gene: TRBJ2-1
CDR3 DNA: TGTGCCACTTCCCCCAATCGACGCGGTGAGCAGTTCTTC
CDR3 protein: CATSPNRRGEQFF

V gene: TRBV7-8
D gene: TRBD2
CDR3 length: 15
clone size: NA
J gene: TRBJ2-3
CDR3 DNA: TGTGCCAGCAGCTTATCTGGCGGGAGGGGCCATACGCAGTATTTT
CDR3 protein: CASSLSGGRGHTQYF

V gene: TRBV19
D gene: NA
CDR3 length: 15
clone size: NA
J gene: TRBJ2-1
CDR3 DNA: TGTGCCAGTACCCCCCTGGGGCTAGCCTACAATGAGCAGTTCTTC
CDR3 protein: CASTPLGLAYNEQFF

V gene: TRBV5-1
D gene: TRBD1
CDR3 length: 14
clone size: NA
J gene: TRBJ1-2
CDR3 DNA: TGCGCCAGCAGCCCGGACAGGGCTTCGTATGGCTACACCTTC
CDR3 protein: CASSPDRASYGYTF

V gene: TRBV29-1
D gene: NA
CDR3 length: 13
clone size: NA
J gene: TRBJ1-1
CDR3 DNA: TGCAGCGTTGAAGCCGGGAGGAACACTGAAGCTTTCTTT
CDR3 protein: CSVEAGRNTEAFF

V gene: TRBV11-3
D gene: TRBD1
CDR3 length: 15
clone size: NA
J gene: TRBJ1-3
CDR3 DNA: TGTGCCAGCAGCCCGGGACAGGGATCTGGAAACACCATATATTTT
CDR3 protein: CASSPGQGSGNTIYF

V gene: TRBV24-1
D gene: NA
CDR3 length: 15
clone size: NA
J gene: TRBJ2-5
CDR3 DNA: TGTGCCACCAGTGACCCGGACAGAATTGGAGAGACCCAGTACTTC
CDR3 protein: CATSDPDRIGETQYF

V gene: TRBV10-2
D gene: NA
CDR3 length: 12
clone size: NA
J gene: TRBJ1-5
CDR3 DNA: TGCGCCAGCACGGGGGGAGATCAGCCCCAGCATTTT
CDR3 protein: CASTGGDQPQHF

V gene: TRBV29-1
D gene: NA
CDR3 length: 11
clone size: NA
J gene: TRBJ2-1
CDR3 DNA: TGCAGCGTTGAAATCAGGGGGGAACAGTTCTTC
CDR3 protein: CSVEIRGEQFF

V gene: TRBV5-1
D gene: TRBD2
CDR3 length: 15
clone size: NA
J gene: TRBJ2-7
CDR3 DNA: TGCGCCAGCAGCACTACTAGCGGGTGGATGAGGGAGCAGTACTTC
CDR3 protein: CASSTTSGWMREQYF

V gene: TRBV5-1
D gene: NA
CDR3 length: 12
clone size: NA
J gene: TRBJ2-5
CDR3 DNA: TGCGCCAGCAGCTTCGCGGGGGAGACCCAGTACTTC
CDR3 protein: CASSFAGETQYF

V gene: TRBV5-4
D gene: NA
CDR3 length: 14
clone size: NA
J gene: TRBJ2-1
CDR3 DNA: TGTGCCAGCACCCGGGGGAGCTCCTACAATGAGCAGTTCTTC
CDR3 protein: CASTRGSSYNEQFF

V gene: TRBV11-1
D gene: TRBD2
CDR3 length: 16
clone size: NA
J gene: TRBJ2-7
CDR3 DNA: TGTGCCAGCAGCTTAGAAACTAGCGGGAGAGGATACGAGCAGTACTTC
CDR3 protein: CASSLETSGRGYEQYF

V gene: TRBV5-8
D gene: NA
CDR3 length: 14
clone size: NA
J gene: TRBJ2-2
CDR3 DNA: TGTGCCAGCAGCTTGGACAGAAACACCGGGGAGCTGTTTTTT
CDR3 protein: CASSLDRNTGELFF

V gene: TRBV5-4
D gene: TRBD2
CDR3 length: 13
clone size: NA
J gene: TRBJ2-1
CDR3 DNA: TGTGCCAGCAGCCCAAGACTAGCTGATGAGCAGTTCTTC
CDR3 protein: CASSPRLADEQFF

V gene: TRBV5-6
D gene: NA
CDR3 length: 18
clone size: once
J gene: TRBJ1-6
CDR3 DNA: TGTGCCAGCAGCTTGGGGAGAGCGACGAAGTCCTATAATTCACCCCTCCACTTT
CDR3 protein: CASSLGRATKSYNSPLHF

V gene: TRBV2
D gene: TRBD1
CDR3 length: 13
clone size: once
J gene: TRBJ1-2
CDR3 DNA: TGTGCCAGCAGTGGGGACAGCTTCTATGGCTACACCTTC
CDR3 protein: CASSGDSFYGYTF

V gene: TRBV6-5
D gene: NA
CDR3 length: 13
clone size: once
J gene: TRBJ2-3
CDR3 DNA: TGTGCCAGCCTAAGGGGGAGCACAGATACGCAGTATTTT
CDR3 protein: CASLRGSTDTQYF

V gene: TRBV18
D gene: TRBD1
CDR3 length: 15
clone size: NA
J gene: TRBJ2-3
CDR3 DNA: TGTGCCAGCTCACCGGGACAGGGAAGCACAGATACGCAGTATTTT
CDR3 protein: CASSPGQGSTDTQYF

V gene: TRBV28
D gene: TRBD1
CDR3 length: 15
clone size: NA
J gene: TRBJ1-5
CDR3 DNA: TGTGCCAGCAGTCCCACGGGACAGGGGAGTCAGCCCCAGCATTTT
CDR3 protein: CASSPTGQGSQPQHF

V gene: TRBV3-1/TRBV3-2
D gene: NA
CDR3 length: 14
clone size: NA
J gene: TRBJ2-2
CDR3 DNA: TGTGCCAGCAGCACAACCCACGCCGCCCGGGAGCTGTTTTTT
CDR3 protein: CASSTTHAARELFF

V gene: TRBV10-2
D gene: NA
CDR3 length: 17
clone size: once
J gene: TRBJ2-1
CDR3 DNA: TGCGCCAGCAGTGGGGGTGGTGGACTTGGGGTCTACAATGAGCAGTTCTTC
CDR3 protein: CASSGGGGLGVYNEQFF

V gene: TRBV5-1
D gene: NA
CDR3 length: 13
clone size: once
J gene: TRBJ2-1
CDR3 DNA: TGCGCCAGCAGCGCCGGACAGCTAAATGAGCAGTTCTTC
CDR3 protein: CASSAGQLNEQFF

V gene: TRBV6-2/TRBV6-3
D gene: TRBD2
CDR3 length: 15
clone size: NA
J gene: TRBJ2-5
CDR3 DNA: TGTGCCAGCAGTTACTGGCCGGGAGGGGGGGAGACCCAGTACTTC
CDR3 protein: CASSYWPGGGETQYF

V gene: TRBV10-2
D gene: NA
CDR3 length: 12
clone size: NA
J gene: TRBJ2-4
CDR3 DNA: TGCGCCAGCACCAGCGCTAAAAACATTCAGTACTTC
CDR3 protein: CASTSAKNIQYF

V gene: TRBV25-1
D gene: TRBD2
CDR3 length: 14
clone size: NA
J gene: TRBJ2-1
CDR3 DNA: TGTGCCAGCAGTAGCGGGAGGCGGTACAATGAGCAGTTCTTC
CDR3 protein: CASSSGRRYNEQFF